One and the same sample provided the 22 T cell receptor beta chains below, sequenced in a study of T-cell memory formation after mild COVID-19. TCRdb itself ran the 5' RACE reads through MiXCR, one entry per CDR3 protein. The sample has approximately 300,000 distinct CDR3 sequences, 15% to 20% seen once. Source material: PBMCs or a T cell subset sorted from them (not recorded which). Receptor source: a man younger than 30 who had mild COVID-19 (a few samples of this study predate the infection). Cell type and time point are not known.

This clonotype was counted only a few times. The CDR3 DNA reads as TGTGCCAGCTCACCTAATTCGTACACTGAAGCTTTCTTT. Protein sequence: CASSPNSYTEAFF. This chain connects TRBV18 to TRBJ1-1; D gene unclear. CDR3 size: 13 residues. CDR1 and CDR2 (germline): KGHSH, LQKENI. Trimming removed 3 bases from V and 3 bases from J, with 8 bases in between.

V usage is TRBV20-1 and J usage is TRBJ1-6; the D is unclear. This CDR3 has 17 residues. CDR1 and CDR2 (germline): DFQATT, SNEGSKA (reference sequence). Trimming stripped 4 bases from V and 0 bases from J, with 16 bases between. CDR3 in amino acids: CSAKRTARSSYNSPLHF. The CDR3 coding sequence is TGCAGTGCTAAGCGGACGGCCAGAAGCTCCTATAATTCACCCCTCCACTTT.

This rearrangement joins TRBV7-2 to TRBJ2-3; 9 bases line up with TRBD2. The germline V gene has CDR1 SGHTA and CDR2 FQGNSA. The CDR3 runs 17 residues. V shed 6 bases, J shed 4 bases, and the junction held 14 bases outside the gene matches. CDR3 bases: TGTGCCAGCAGTTCAAATAGCGGGGGACATCCCCCAGATACGCAGTATTTT. Protein product: CASSSNSGGHPPDTQYF. Filled out from reference TRBV7-2 and TRBJ2-3, the complete variable domain reads GAGVSQSPSNKVTEKGKDVELRCDPISGHTALYWYRQSLGQGLEFLIYFQGNSAPDKSGLPSDRFSAERTGGSVSTLTIQRTQQEDSAVYLCASSSNSGGHPPDTQYFGPGTRLTVL.

This chain connects TRBV20-1 to TRBJ2-5; the match to TRBD2 covers 12 bases. J gave up 7 bases and V 5 bases, and 8 bases lay outside the gene matches. The CDR3 spans 14 residues. Germline values: CDR1 DFQATT, CDR2 SNEGSKA (reference sequence). CDR3: CSASRTSGEGTQYF. CDR3 DNA: TGCAGTGCTTCTAGGACTAGCGGGGAGGGGACCCAGTACTTC.

The chain has TRBV15 and TRBJ1-2; 7 bases are shared with TRBD1. With 0 bases clipped from V and 4 bases from J, the junction kept 2 bases outside the gene matches. The CDR3 has 14 amino acids. Per the germline V gene, CDR1 is LNHNV and CDR2 is YYDKDF (reference sequence). CDR3: CATSRDRDSYGYTF. The CDR3 DNA sequence: TGTGCCACCAGCAGAGATCGGGACAGCTATGGCTACACCTTC. Based on the CDR3 plus reference TRBV15 and TRBJ1-2, the full variable domain is DAMVIQNPRYQVTQFGKPVTLSCSQTLNHNVMYWYQQKSSQAPKLLFHYYDKDFNNEADTPDNFQSRRPNTSFCFLDIRSPGLGDTAMYLCATSRDRDSYGYTFGSGTRLTVV.

This clonotype has a handful of counts. This chain links TRBV5-1 with TRBJ2-3; perhaps TRBD2 as D (6 bases). V lost 3 bases to trimming and J lost 3 bases, with 17 bases between them. Germline V gene lookup returns CDR1 SGHRS and CDR2 YFSETQ. This CDR3 is built from 16 residues. The CDR3 is CASSWGVSDETDTQYF. The CDR3 DNA follows: TGCGCCAGCAGCTGGGGGGTCTCCGACGAAACAGATACGCAGTATTTT.

The genes are TRBV5-1 and TRBJ2-3; D perhaps matches TRBD2 (6 bases). This CDR3 is built from 15 residues. V lost 2 bases and J 2 bases, leaving 12 bases between the germline ends. Germline V gives CDR1 SGHRS, CDR2 YFSETQ. The CDR3 spells CASSFLGGNTDTQYF. In DNA, the CDR3 is TGCGCCAGCAGCTTCCTCGGGGGAAACACAGATACGCAGTATTTT.

This clonotype has more than one count but fewer than ten. This chain connects TRBV4-1 to TRBJ2-3; possibly TRBD2 for D (6 bases). This CDR3 is built from 16 residues. Trimming stripped 0 bases from V and 1 base from J, with 11 bases between. Germline loops: CDR1 MGHRA, CDR2 YSYEKL. The DNA of the CDR3 is TGCGCCAGCAGCCAAGAAAGTGGAGGGCGCACAGATACGCAGTATTTT. Translated: CASSQESGGRTDTQYF.

The CDR3, as DNA: TGTGCCAGCAGCTTAAGGGCAGGCAGGGTGAGTGGGGCCAACGTCCTGACTTTC. Its protein product is CASSLRAGRVSGANVLTF. V is TRBV7-9 and J is TRBJ2-6, with a possible D match to TRBD1 (5 bases). V lost 2 bases and J lost 3, with 17 bases in between. Germline loops: CDR1 SEHNR, CDR2 FQNEAQ (reference sequence). CDR3 length: 18 amino acids.

The sample holds a few counts of this clonotype. The V gene is TRBV5-1, the J gene TRBJ2-5, with D perhaps TRBD1 (6 bases). Per the germline V gene, CDR1 is SGHRS and CDR2 is YFSETQ. The CDR3 length is 14 residues. V was shortened by 0 bases and J by 3 bases, with 9 bases between the two germline ends. CDR3 loop: CASSLVAGEETQYF. The CDR3 coding sequence is TGCGCCAGCAGCTTGGTGGCAGGGGAAGAGACCCAGTACTTC.

This clonotype occurred a few times. The chain is built from TRBV20-1 and TRBJ2-7; D is perhaps TRBD1 (6 bases). CDR1 is DFQATT, CDR2 SNEGSKA, per germline (reference sequence). The V end lost 3 bases, the J end lost 3 bases, and 12 bases lay between the germline ends. The CDR3 has 13 amino acids. This CDR3 is CSASHGQNYEQYV. DNA for the CDR3: TGCAGTGCTAGTCACGGACAGAACTACGAGCAGTACGTC.

The chain links TRBV7-2 to TRBJ2-1; TRBD2 matches at 12 bases. After removal of 4 bases from V and 8 bases from J, the junction contained 9 bases not matched to a gene. This CDR3 has 16 residues. CDR1 and CDR2 (germline): SGHTA, FQGNSA. CDR3 nucleotides: TGTGCCAGCAGCTCCCGACTAGCGGGGGCCCGGGATGAGCAGTTCTTC. Translation gives CASSSRLAGARDEQFF.

This clonotype was found a few times. The rearrangement joins TRBV6-5 to TRBJ1-2; TRBD1 aligns across 8 bases. Trimming at V came to 7 bases and at J to 4 bases, leaving 11 bases not matched to a gene. The CDR3 loop spans 15 amino acids. Germline V gives CDR1 MNHEY, CDR2 SVGAGI. As DNA, the CDR3 is TGTGCCAGCATGGAAACAGGGGGGAGGTTCTATGGCTACACCTTC. It codes for CASMETGGRFYGYTF.

CDR3 in DNA: TGCGCCAGCAGCCACCATTCGACAGGGGACTATGGCTACACCTTC. This sequence encodes CASSHHSTGDYGYTF. This chain uses TRBV4-1 with TRBJ1-2; 8 bases are a match to TRBD1. CDR1 MGHRA and CDR2 YSYEKL come from the germline V gene. V was clipped by 3 bases and J by 3 bases; unmatched bases: 6. This CDR3 is 15 amino acids long.

This chain joins TRBV7-9 and TRBJ2-2, with D possibly matching TRBD2 (5 bases). The germline gives CDR1 SEHNR, CDR2 FQNEAQ (reference sequence). The CDR3 has 14 amino acids. Trimming removed 3 bases at V and 6 bases at J, with 11 bases between. The DNA of the CDR3 is TGTGCCAGCAGCTTTCTAGGCGGGCCCGGGGAGCTGTTTTTT. Protein product: CASSFLGGPGELFF.

A single count supports this clonotype. The chain carries TRBV29-1 and TRBJ2-5; 10 nucleotides match TRBD2. The CDR3 is 15 amino acids. V was clipped by 6 bases and J by 5 bases; unmatched bases: 12. Germline V gene data show CDR1 as SQVTM and CDR2 as ANQGSEA. This CDR3 is CSVDGTSGVYETQYF. CDR3 bases: TGCAGCGTAGATGGAACTAGCGGGGTCTACGAGACCCAGTACTTC.

This clonotype was picked up a small number of times. This rearrangement joins TRBV6-2 or TRBV6-3 to TRBJ2-7; perhaps TRBD1 as D (6 bases). This CDR3 has 14 residues. Per germline, CDR1 MNHEY and CDR2 SVGEGT. V was cut by 2 bases and J by 6 bases, with 14 bases left in between. The CDR3 spells CASSYLGAQGEQYV. The DNA of the CDR3 is TGTGCCAGCAGTTACCTGGGGGCTCAAGGCGAGCAGTACGTC.

This clonotype was recorded a few times. V and J are TRBV5-4 and TRBJ2-1; tentatively, D is TRBD1 (6 bases). Germline values: CDR1 SGHNT, CDR2 YYREEE (reference sequence). The CDR3 length is 14 residues. Trimming left V 0 bases short and J 7 bases short, with 11 bases between. The DNA of the CDR3 is TGTGCCAGCAGCTTGGAGCAGGGGATGAATGAGCAGTTCTTC. Amino acids: CASSLEQGMNEQFF.

V gene TRBV20-1 combines with J gene TRBJ2-7; D possibly corresponds to TRBD2 (6 bases). The CDR3 totals 15 residues. CDR1 is DFQATT, CDR2 SNEGSKA, per germline (reference sequence). V was shortened by 5 bases and J by 4 bases, with 21 bases between the two germline ends. CDR3: CSAVPAGLLGYEQYF. Here the CDR3 DNA reads TGCAGTGCTGTACCCGCGGGACTCCTTGGGTACGAGCAGTACTTC.

This clonotype was detected many times. This chain joins TRBV20-1 and TRBJ2-1; D not resolved. Germline loops: CDR1 DFQATT, CDR2 SNEGSKA (reference sequence). V shed 3 bases and J shed 3 bases, with 9 bases lying between them. The CDR3 is 13 amino acids. CDR3 nucleotide sequence: TGCAGTGCTAGTTCTCAGATCTACAATGAGCAGTTCTTC. It encodes CSASSQIYNEQFF.

This clonotype was recorded a few times. The chain joins TRBV7-6 to TRBJ1-1; 7 bases match TRBD1. After removal of 1 base from V and 6 bases from J, the junction contained 8 bases not matched to a gene. CDR3 size: 15 residues. Per the germline V gene, CDR1 is SGHVS and CDR2 is FNYEAQ. The CDR3 DNA sequence: TGTGCCAGCAGCTTAGGTAAAGGGGGCGCAGCTGAAGCTTTCTTT. Translating it yields CASSLGKGGAAEAFF.

This sequence joins TRBV6-5 and TRBJ2-3, with no clear D. V lost 3 bases and J 2 bases, leaving 9 bases between the germline ends. The CDR3 spans 14 residues. CDR1 is MNHEY, CDR2 SVGAGI, per germline. The CDR3 nucleotides read TGTGCCAGCAGTTATCGAGCCCCCACAGATACGCAGTATTTT. Translating gives CASSYRAPTDTQYF.